This TCR beta chain came from a study of T cell responses to AZD1222 COVID-19 vaccine. In the case of this clone: Its antigen remains unknown.

The germline gives CDR1 SNHLY, CDR2 FYNNEI. The trim removed 5 bases at V and 0 bases at J, leaving 4 bases unmatched. CDR3 length: 15 residues. Generated by immunoSEQ multiplex PCR, the TCRdb table keeps only in-frame clones and is missing some. The table shows roughly 180,000 clones, with approximately 87% occurring only once. Whole-study findings and limits: Baseline serology detected seropositivity in only six or seven AZD1222 recipients. Of spike-specific TCRs, nearly half reportedly target regions left unmutated in variants.

This receptor was obtained from an adult in good health. The sample consisted of peripheral blood, taken on day 0 of MenACWY control vaccination. The chain recombines TRBV2 with TRBJ2-3, with 8 bases lining up with TRBD1. The CDR3 loop reads CASSPGGTSTDTQYF. The CDR3 coding sequence is TGTGCCAGCAGTCCAGGGGGCACTAGCACAGATACGCAGTATTTT.